This T cell receptor beta chain appears in the sequencing data of a study of cytomegalovirus exposure and HLA in healthy donors. Overall study results and limits: In an earlier analysis, most TCR beta V segments were productive about 87% or about 30% of the time.

Primers: 60 Vbeta forward and 13 Jbeta reverse. The table came from immunoSEQ multiplex PCR; TCRdb's copy has only in-frame clones and leaves some out. This table has roughly 150,000 clones, roughly 80% appearing once. This clone was observed once. Its antigen is unidentified. Looked up from germline, CDR1 is LNHDA and CDR2 is SQIVND (reference sequence). The CDR3 totals 15 residues. The ends lost 9 bases at V and 7 bases at J; junction bases unmatched: 12. This TCR was sampled from a male donor in good health and CMV-seronegative. V usage is TRBV19 and J usage is TRBJ1-6, with TRBD1 identical over 7 bases. What was sequenced was PBMCs. The CDR3 DNA reads as TGTGCCAGCGGCGTTGGGGCAGGGGGGAATTCACCCCTCCACTTT. Its protein product is CASGVGAGGNSPLHF.